This T cell receptor (beta chain) comes out of a study of CD8+CD57+ T cells in acquired aplastic anemia. For the study at large: Sorted CD4+ and CD8+ cells yielded DNA averaging about 2.9 ug. Some 11 million reads, on average, were obtained for CD4+ cells from healthy donors. Study conclusions and caveats: Patients and controls shared 25 to 35 CD8+ CDR3 sequences, highly expressed in patients.

Profiling of TCR beta VDJ combinations and CDR3 sequences used genomic DNA as template. TCRdb re-called the reads through MiXCR, storing one row per CDR3 protein. Found here are roughly 170,000 distinct CDR3 sequences, just under 65% of them singletons; the top ten hold 35% to 50%. This clonotype was counted many times. The antigen remains unidentified. This receptor was obtained from a human donor in good health. Sequences were obtained from sorted CD4+, CD8+, or CD8+CD57+ T cells (not recorded which) from PBMCs.

In nucleotides, the CDR3 is TGTGCCAGCAGTTACTCGCCGGGAGGCTACGAGCAGTACTTC. Protein sequence: CASSYSPGGYEQYF. The chain employs TRBV6-2 or TRBV6-3 and TRBJ2-7; 7 bases agree with TRBD2. The CDR3 extends over 14 amino acids. The germline V gene has CDR1 MNHEY and CDR2 SVGEGT. With 0 bases clipped from V and 3 bases from J, the junction kept 2 bases outside the gene matches.